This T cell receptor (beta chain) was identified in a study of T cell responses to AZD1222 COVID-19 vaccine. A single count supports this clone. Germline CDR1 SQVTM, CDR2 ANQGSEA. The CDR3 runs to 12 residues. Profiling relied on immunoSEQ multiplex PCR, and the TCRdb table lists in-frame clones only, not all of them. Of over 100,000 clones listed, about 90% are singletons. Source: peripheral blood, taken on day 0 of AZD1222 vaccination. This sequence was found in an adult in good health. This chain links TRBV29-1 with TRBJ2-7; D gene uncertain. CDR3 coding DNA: TGCAGCGTTGTCCCCGGGTTCTACAAGCAGTACGTC. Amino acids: CSVVPGFYKQYV.